The clone carrying this T cell receptor (beta chain) was counted a few times. Its antigen remains unknown. These data come from a study of response to subunit inactivated influenza vaccine. The CDR3 totals 14 residues. Looked up from germline, CDR1 is DFQATT and CDR2 is SNEGSKA (reference sequence). V was cut by 4 bases and J by 2 bases, with 15 bases left in between. TCRdb redid the calling of the RT-PCR reads with MiXCR, one entry per CDR3 protein. The data show 650,000 to 700,000 distinct CDR3 sequences, about 15% seen once. General study points: The study's authors posited that every seasonal influenza vaccination enlists few new T cells.

This clonotype was obtained from a man aged 45-65 years who received an inactivated influenza vaccine. The specimen comprised PBMCs from blood, sampled about 13 days after vaccination. V and J are TRBV20-1 and TRBJ2-7; D may be TRBD1 (5 bases). Here the CDR3 reads CSAKSSAGPYEQYF. CDR3 in DNA: TGCAGTGCTAAGAGCTCAGCAGGGCCCTACGAGCAGTACTTC.